The next 21 T cell receptor beta chains were all read from a single sample in a study of CD8 T cells in ankylosing spondylitis. MiXCR, run by TCRdb on the 5' RACE reads, gives a single entry per CDR3 protein. The data hold about 160,000 distinct CDR3 sequences, with roughly 10% observed a single time. What was sequenced was blood, either unsorted or a sorted T cell fraction (not recorded which). The receptors come from a female donor with ankylosing spondylitis or in good health (not recorded which).

This clonotype was seen more than once but under ten times. V usage is TRBV19 and J usage is TRBJ1-1, with D unclear. V gave up 10 bases and J gave up 2 bases, with 17 bases separating them. Germline CDR1 and CDR2: LNHDA and SQIVND (reference sequence). The CDR3 has 14 residues. The chain's CDR3 is CATGPSWGNTEAFF. As DNA, the CDR3 is TGTGCCACAGGCCCTTCGTGGGGTAACACTGAAGCTTTCTTT.

This clonotype was observed at least ten times. The chain has TRBV4-3 and TRBJ2-7; 11 nucleotides align to TRBD1. Germline V lookup: CDR1 LGHNA, CDR2 YSLEER. The CDR3 has 17 residues. The V and J ends lost 0 bases and 5 bases, in that order; junction bases with no gene match: 9. Here the CDR3 reads CASSQDADRGPTNEQYF. CDR3 coding DNA: TGCGCCAGCAGCCAAGACGCGGACAGGGGGCCCACGAACGAGCAGTACTTC.

V and J are TRBV6-2 or TRBV6-3 and TRBJ2-1, with no clear D. The CDR3 sequence is 14 residues long. V dropped 8 bases and J dropped 4 bases, with 15 bases sitting between them. Germline V gene data show CDR1 as MNHEY and CDR2 as SVGEGT. Here the CDR3 DNA reads TGTGCCAGCTCCGGGCCGCAGGAGTACAATGAGCAGTTCTTC. Protein product: CASSGPQEYNEQFF.

This clonotype was recorded a few times. The junction and the germline gene differ at one end; a read error may be behind it. The chain carries TRBV5-6 and TRBJ2-7; D tentatively reads TRBD1 or TRBD2 (5 bases each). In germline, CDR1 is SGHDT, CDR2 YYEEEE. The CDR3 length is 17 residues. CDR3 coding DNA: TGTGCCAGCAGCTTGGGGTTTGATAGAGGTTTCCGGGACGAGGAGAATTTC. The encoded protein is CASSLGFDRGFRDEENF.

As to this clonotype: A read error may be the cause here, since a much bigger clone is one base away. The chain employs TRBV12-3 or TRBV12-4 and TRBJ2-1; the D gene is possibly TRBD2 (5 bases). Trimming left V 1 base short and J 5 bases short, with 6 bases between. There are 13 residues in the CDR3. CDR3 DNA sequence: TGTGCCAGCAGTTTAGACGGGAACAATGAGCAGTTCTTC. Its translation is CASSLDGNNEQFF.

The chain is built from TRBV28 and TRBJ2-7, with TRBD1 matching 7 bases. V shed 5 bases, J shed 2 bases, and the junction held 9 bases outside the gene matches. Germline CDR1 MDHEN, CDR2 SYDVKM. The CDR3 sequence is 15 residues long. CDR3 DNA: TGTGCCAGCAGTCTCAGGCACAGGGGCGCCTACGAGCAGTACTTC. As protein: CASSLRHRGAYEQYF.

Many counts were recorded for this clonotype. The chain's CDR3 is CATSRAFLAGGYEQYF. The CDR3 nucleotides are TGTGCCACCAGCAGAGCTTTTCTAGCGGGAGGCTACGAGCAGTACTTC. The chain has TRBV15 and TRBJ2-7, with 11 bases identical to TRBD2. V lost 1 base and J lost 3; bases outside the gene matches: 5. Germline-derived CDR1 and CDR2 are LNHNV and YYDKDF (reference sequence). This CDR3 spans 16 amino acids.

There are many counts of this clonotype. This chain joins TRBV6-2 or TRBV6-3 and TRBJ2-1; D not certain. The V gene's germline CDR1 is MNHEY and CDR2 SVGEGT. The CDR3 sequence is 14 residues long. Trimming took 5 bases from V and 0 from J, leaving 8 bases between them. This CDR3 reads CASSVGGSYNEQFF. The CDR3 region has the DNA TGTGCCAGCAGTGTCGGTGGCTCCTACAATGAGCAGTTCTTC.

This clonotype occurred a few times. The chain couples TRBV5-6 to TRBJ2-1, with 8 bases fitting TRBD2. The junction had 11 bases not matched to a gene; V was cut back by 4 bases and J by 8 bases. The length of the CDR3 is 15 residues. CDR1 SGHDT and CDR2 YYEEEE come from the germline V gene. The CDR3 nucleotides read TGTGCCAGCAGCCGCTCCGCGGGAGGATGGCATGAGCAGTTCTTC. Protein: CASSRSAGGWHEQFF.

This clonotype was counted only a few times. V usage is TRBV7-9 and J usage is TRBJ1-5; no firm D call. The CDR3 sequence is 12 residues long. Between the trimmed V and J ends, which lost 1 base and 14 bases, there was a span of 12 bases. The germline V gene has CDR1 SEHNR and CDR2 FQNEAQ (reference sequence). Written as DNA, the CDR3 is TGTGCCAGCAGCTTAGGCACAGCGGAGGAGCATTTT. It translates to CASSLGTAEEHF.

In this sample, this clonotype turned up a few times. V usage is TRBV5-1 and J usage is TRBJ2-1, with TRBD2 matching over 13 bases. CDR1 SGHRS and CDR2 YFSETQ come from the germline V gene. The V gene end was trimmed by 4 bases and the J gene end by 8 bases; junction bases not matched to a gene: 9. This CDR3 contains 16 residues. CDR3 residues: CASSPGGTSGIHEQFF. CDR3 bases: TGCGCCAGCAGCCCCGGGGGGACTAGCGGGATCCATGAGCAGTTCTTC.

The chain joins TRBV28 to TRBJ2-1, with a weak D call TRBD2 (5 bases). Germline V CDR1 and CDR2: MDHEN, SYDVKM. V lost 8 bases to trimming and J lost 8 bases, with 13 bases between them. CDR3 length: 12 amino acids. Written as DNA, the CDR3 is TGTGCCAGCGGTTCAAGCGGCTATGAGCAGTTCTTC. Translating gives CASGSSGYEQFF.

The rearrangement joins TRBV9 to TRBJ2-7; D possibly corresponds to TRBD2 (7 bases). Germline values: CDR1 SGDLS, CDR2 YYNGEE. V shed 4 bases and J shed 5 bases, with 13 bases lying between them. This CDR3 is 13 amino acids long. The DNA of the CDR3 is TGTGCCAGCAGCCGTGGGGGGGGCGACGAGCAGTACTTC. This encodes CASSRGGGDEQYF.

This clonotype was observed a few times. This sequence joins TRBV4-2 and TRBJ2-1; no definite D call. Germline CDR1 reads LGHNA; CDR2 reads YNFKEQ. The CDR3 contains 18 residues. V gave up 2 bases and J gave up 8 bases, with 25 bases separating them. CDR3 bases: TGTGCCAGCAGCCAAATGATACAGCGAAACCCTTCACGGGATGAGCAGTTCTTC. Translating it yields CASSQMIQRNPSRDEQFF.

This clonotype was seen at least ten times. The chain recombines TRBV10-3 with TRBJ2-5; 8 nucleotides line up with TRBD2. This CDR3 comprises 15 residues. The germline gives CDR1 ENHRY, CDR2 SYGVKD. V was clipped by 6 bases and J by 2 bases; unmatched bases: 8. The CDR3 sequence: CAIRAREGLQETQYF. The CDR3 nucleotides are TGTGCCATCAGGGCCCGGGAGGGGCTTCAAGAGACCCAGTACTTC.

Only a few counts were recorded for this clonotype. This chain joins TRBV2 and TRBJ2-2; no reliable D call. V lost 0 bases, J lost 4 bases, and 15 bases lay in between. The germline CDR1 and CDR2 sequences are SNHLY and FYNNEI. CDR3 length: 17 residues. CDR3 sequence: CASSEALLGMGTGELFF. DNA of the CDR3: TGTGCCAGCAGTGAAGCGCTTTTGGGGATGGGCACCGGGGAGCTGTTTTTT. Full variable domain (missing parts from reference TRBV2 and TRBJ2-2): EPEVTQTPSHQVTQMGQEVILRCVPISNHLYFYWYRQILGQKVEFLVSFYNNEISEKSEIFDDQFSVERPDGSNFTLKIRSTKLEDSAMYFCASSEALLGMGTGELFFGEGSRLTVL.

V and J are TRBV14 and TRBJ2-2; the D call may be TRBD1 or TRBD2 (5 bases each). V lost 4 bases and J lost 6, with 12 bases in between. CDR3 size: 14 residues. Germline CDR1 reads SGHDN; CDR2 reads FVKESK. CDR3 amino acids: CASSLRRGAGELFF. DNA for the CDR3: TGTGCCAGCAGCCTACGGAGAGGGGCCGGGGAGCTGTTTTTT. Looking up the rest from reference TRBV14 and TRBJ2-2 gives the full variable domain: EAGVTQFPSHSVIEKGQTVTLRCDPISGHDNLYWYRRVMGKEIKFLLHFVKESKQDESGMPNNRFLAERTGGTYSTLKVQPAELEDSGVYFCASSLRRGAGELFFGEGSRLTVL.

This clonotype was observed at least ten times. The chain joins TRBV4-3 to TRBJ2-1; a possible D gene is TRBD2 (5 bases). Trimming left V 0 bases short and J 3 bases short, with 9 bases between. The CDR3 is 15 amino acids. Germline V gene sequence: CDR1 LGHNA, CDR2 YSLEER. Here the CDR3 DNA reads TGCGCCAGCAGCCAAGATCGGGGAAGCTACAATGAGCAGTTCTTC. Translated, it gives CASSQDRGSYNEQFF.

The gene calls are TRBV7-9 and TRBJ2-5; no reliable D call. V lost 7 bases to trimming and J lost 5 bases, with 14 bases between them. Germline V gene lookup returns CDR1 SEHNR and CDR2 FQNEAQ (reference sequence). The CDR3 is 13 residues long. The CDR3 nucleotides are TGTGCCAGCAACCCAGAAATACTGGAGACCCAGTACTTC. It codes for CASNPEILETQYF.

The chain recombines TRBV5-6 with TRBJ2-1, with a weak D call TRBD2 (5 bases). Trimming pared 3 bases from V and 10 bases from J, leaving 11 bases between. CDR1 SGHDT and CDR2 YYEEEE come from the germline V gene. The CDR3 has 12 amino acids. The CDR3 reads CASSSEGREQFF. The CDR3 nucleotides read TGTGCCAGCAGCTCCGAGGGTCGGGAGCAGTTCTTC.

This clonotype was picked up a small number of times. The chain couples TRBV11-2 to TRBJ1-1, with D perhaps TRBD1 (6 bases). Looked up from germline, CDR1 is SGHAT and CDR2 is FQNNGV. CDR3 length: 15 amino acids. The V gene lost 5 bases and the J gene lost 1 base, with 14 bases spanning the gap. This CDR3 reads CASSDWGAENTEAFF. The CDR3 bases are TGTGCCAGCAGCGACTGGGGGGCAGAGAACACTGAAGCTTTCTTT.